The next 13 T cell receptor beta chains were all read from a single sample in a study of T cell responses to AZD1222 COVID-19 vaccine (dated by TCRdb to the early 2020s). The intended sense of this specimen's time point label: about 28 days (+/-7) after the second vaccine dose. Libraries were built with the immunoSEQ multiplex PCR assay. In its TCRdb copy, this immuneACCESS table keeps in-frame sequences only and misses some clones. Where compared with another copy, unresolved V genes explain less than half of these, and the others have no known cause. Recorded for this sample are over 55,000 clones; 70% to 80% of them occurred a single time. Approximately 3.5% of the sample is held by the ten biggest clonotypes. Sequencing was performed on peripheral blood, taken 28 days after the second AZD1222 dose. These receptors were obtained from an adult who received the AZD1222 COVID-19 vaccine.

The chain employs TRBV27 and TRBJ2-5; 11 bases map to TRBD2. The CDR3 covers 16 residues. Germline V gene data show CDR1 as MNHEY and CDR2 as SMNVEV (reference sequence). V lost 5 bases to trimming and J lost 2 bases; unmatched junction nucleotides: 7. The CDR3 coding sequence is TGTGCCAGCAGTCCCCGTCGACTAGCGGGGCAAGAGACCCAGTACTTC. Amino acids: CASSPRRLAGQETQYF.

In DNA form, the CDR3 reads TGTGCCACTGGACAGGGGGATCGCACCGGGGAGCTGTTTTTT. The encoded protein is CATGQGDRTGELFF. The genes are TRBV10-3 and TRBJ2-2, with 10 positions matching TRBD1. V trimming: 10 bases; J trimming: 4 bases; junction bases outside the gene matches: 6. The CDR3 loop spans 14 amino acids. In germline, CDR1 is ENHRY, CDR2 SYGVKD.

The chain combines TRBV15 with TRBJ1-2, with D possibly being TRBD1 (6 bases). Germline V gene lookup returns CDR1 LNHNV and CDR2 YYDKDF (reference sequence). V lost 2 bases to trimming and J lost 2 bases, with 9 bases between them. The CDR3 is 14 amino acids. CDR3 amino acids: CATSRTGSNYGYTF. The CDR3, as DNA: TGTGCCACCAGCAGAACAGGGTCGAACTATGGCTACACCTTC.

The chain uses TRBV7-8 and TRBJ2-2, with D possibly called TRBD1 or TRBD2 (6 bases each). Trimming removed 5 bases from V and 2 bases from J, with 18 bases in between. The germline CDR1 and CDR2 sequences are SGHVS and FQNEAQ. The CDR3 sequence is 17 residues long. CDR3 DNA sequence: TGTGCCAGCAGCCCTCGGCGGGACACCCTTAACACCGGGGAGCTGTTTTTT. Translation: CASSPRRDTLNTGELFF.

This chain uses TRBV4-3 with TRBJ2-5; D uncertain. The CDR3 totals 13 residues. Looked up from germline, CDR1 is LGHNA and CDR2 is YSLEER. V lost 2 bases and J 5 bases, leaving 9 bases between the germline ends. The CDR3 is CASSQRVGETQYF. The CDR3 DNA is TGCGCCAGCAGCCAAAGGGTCGGGGAGACCCAGTACTTC.

This sequence joins TRBV2 and TRBJ1-4, with D tentatively TRBD1 (6 bases). CDR3 length equals 18 residues. Between the trimmed V and J ends, which lost 5 bases and 0 bases, there was a span of 19 bases. The germline V gene has CDR1 SNHLY and CDR2 FYNNEI. CDR3 residues: CASSYGGPSFTTNEKLFF. The CDR3 coding sequence is TGTGCCAGCAGTTATGGGGGGCCTTCATTCACAACTAATGAAAAACTGTTTTTT. Drawing the rest from reference TRBV2 and TRBJ1-4, the complete variable domain is EPEVTQTPSHQVTQMGQEVILRCVPISNHLYFYWYRQILGQKVEFLVSFYNNEISEKSEIFDDQFSVERPDGSNFTLKIRSTKLEDSAMYFCASSYGGPSFTTNEKLFFGSGTQLSVL.

The V and J genes are TRBV11-1 and TRBJ2-7; 9 bases line up with TRBD2. V shed 3 bases, J shed 0 bases, and the junction held 3 bases outside the gene matches. This CDR3 is built from 15 residues. The germline gives CDR1 SGHAT, CDR2 FQDESV (reference sequence). The CDR3 reads CASSLAGGSSYEQYF. The CDR3 bases are TGTGCCAGCAGCTTGGCGGGGGGGAGCTCCTACGAGCAGTACTTC. Complete variable domain (other parts from reference TRBV11-1 and TRBJ2-7): EAEVAQSPRYKITEKSQAVAFWCDPISGHATLYWYRQILGQGPELLVQFQDESVVDDSQLPKDRFSAERLKGVDSTLKIQPAELGDSAMYLCASSLAGGSSYEQYFGPGTRLTVT.

CDR3 sequence: CASSIEGGASYGYTF. In DNA form, the CDR3 reads TGTGCCAGTAGTATAGAAGGAGGGGCAAGCTATGGCTACACCTTC. The chain couples TRBV19 to TRBJ1-2, with D possibly matching TRBD1 (5 bases). Trimming shortened V by 0 bases and J by 4 bases, and 12 bases separated the two germline ends. Germline loops: CDR1 LNHDA, CDR2 SQIVND (reference sequence). The CDR3 runs 15 residues.

The chain is built from TRBV6-5 and TRBJ1-3, with D perhaps TRBD1 (6 bases). The CDR3 length is 14 residues. Trimming took 4 bases from V and 1 from J, leaving 8 bases between them. CDR1 and CDR2 from the germline V gene are MNHEY and SVGAGI. This CDR3 is CASSFGTSGNTIYF. As DNA, the CDR3 is TGTGCCAGCAGTTTTGGGACATCTGGAAACACCATATATTTT.

V and J are TRBV5-1 and TRBJ2-3; TRBD2 matches 12 bases. Germline V lookup: CDR1 SGHRS, CDR2 YFSETQ. The V segment lost 0 bases and the J segment 5 bases; nucleotides outside the gene matches: 7. This CDR3 contains 17 residues. This chain's CDR3 is CASSLGSLAGGGDTQYF. CDR3 coding DNA: TGCGCCAGCAGCTTGGGCTCACTAGCGGGGGGTGGAGATACGCAGTATTTT.

The V and J genes are TRBV28 and TRBJ2-1, with a weak D call TRBD1 (6 bases). The CDR3 contains 13 residues. Germline V gene sequence: CDR1 MDHEN, CDR2 SYDVKM. With 8 bases removed from V and 10 bases from J, the gap between germline ends came to 18 bases. The CDR3 DNA reads TGTGCCAGCGGGGGTGCAGGGGTTCGCGAGCAGTTCTTC. Translated, it gives CASGGAGVREQFF. Full variable domain (remainder filled in from reference TRBV28 and TRBJ2-1): DVKVTQSSRYLVKRTGEKVFLECVQDMDHENMFWYRQDPGLGLRLIYFSYDVKMKEKGDIPEGYSVSREKKERFSLILESASTNQTSMYLCASGGAGVREQFFGPGTRLTVL.

The chain couples TRBV30 to TRBJ2-2; D remains unclear. V was cut by 3 bases and J by 6 bases, with 5 bases left in between. The CDR3 runs 11 residues. The germline V gene has CDR1 GTSNPN and CDR2 SVGIG (reference sequence). The CDR3, as DNA: TGTGCCTGGAGGGTCGCCGGGGAGCTGTTTTTT. Its translation: CAWRVAGELFF.

By frequency in the sample, this clone is medium-sized. The rearrangement links TRBV2 to TRBJ1-2, with 7 nucleotides matching TRBD1. Germline lookup yields CDR1 SNHLY and CDR2 FYNNEI. Unmatched junction bases numbered 7, after V lost 4 bases and J lost 8 bases. CDR3 length: 13 residues. The CDR3 protein is CASSGRDRAGYTF. CDR3 nucleotide sequence: TGTGCCAGCAGTGGCCGGGACAGAGCCGGCTACACCTTC.